This section outlines one TCR beta chain sequence together with its context. The antigen it binds to is not known. No quality values exist for individual bases; no much larger clone is one base distant. This sample was included in a study of OX40 agonist ivuxolimab in advanced cancers. Regarding the complete study: Ivuxolimab was an agonistic, fully human IgG2 monoclonal antibody directed against OX40 (CD134), a costimulatory receptor. Intravenous ivuxolimab was administered to patients every 2 weeks at six dose levels: 0.01, 0.1, 0.3, 1.5, 3 and 10 mg/kg. Among the roughly 52 dose-escalation patients, about 20 had hepatocellular carcinoma, roughly 15 melanoma, 9 renal cell carcinoma and 9 head and neck cancer. In the dose-escalation cohort, approximately 82% of patients were male, and the mean age was around 60 years with a range of roughly 20 to 80. Patients were allowed to have had prior anti-PD-1, anti-PD-L1 or anti-CTLA-4 therapy, and approximately 40% of the dose-escalation patients had previously received checkpoint inhibitors. Partial responses were achieved by three dose-escalation patients, of whom one had hepatocellular carcinoma and two had cutaneous melanoma. The point of sequencing TCRbeta in the periphery was to test whether ivuxolimab changed TCR sequence diversity and drove clonal T-cell expansion. The monotherapy dose-escalation portion (N of about 50 patients) of the phase I ivuxolimab trial is reported in the paper.

Genomic DNA was isolated from the sorted cells so that the TCRbeta CDR3 region could be sequenced. TCRbeta CDR3 regions were sequenced using the immunoSEQ Assay. This immuneACCESS table, as held by TCRdb, lists in-frame sequences with V and J called but not all clones. Of the missing ones, under half trace to an unresolved V gene in checked studies; the others have no known cause. In this sample the table shows tens of thousands of clones, about 89% of which occur a single time. Under 0.75% of the sample goes to the ten largest clones. A distance of 6 bases separates the germline ends of V and J, which lose 0 bases and 3 bases respectively. The CDR3 runs 13 amino acids, cysteine and phenylalanine included. CDR3 DNA is the only sequence kept; it has 39 bases, read in frame from the first base. The CDR1 and CDR2 encoded by the germline V gene (reference sequence) are LNHNV and YYDKDF. Patients with a history of autoimmune disease or receiving systemic immunosuppression were excluded from the trial. Peripheral blood for TCR sequencing was drawn from every dose cohort at baseline, at cycle 4 day 1 and at cycle 7 day 1. Samples came from an open-label, multicenter, first-in-human phase I dose-escalation trial of ivuxolimab. Adults with locally advanced or metastatic melanoma, renal cell, hepatocellular, or head and neck squamous cell carcinoma were enrolled in the trial. Before TCR sequencing, CD4+ T cells and CD8+ T cells were sorted from peripheral blood as separate populations.

Findings and caveats that apply to the study as a whole: At doses of 0.1 to 3.0 mg/kg, clonal expansion of both CD4+ and CD8+ blood T cells was observed from baseline to week 6. Low levels of normalized T-cell clonal expansion were also shown by some nonresponding patients. In the 0.1-3.0 mg/kg groups, partial responders were among the patients with the lowest normalized peripheral clonal expansion, particularly in CD8+ T cells. After ivuxolimab, CD8+ T cells had more expanded clones than CD4+ T cells on average. Antigen specificity was not determined for the clonally expanded peripheral T cells.

The V gene is TRBV15 and the J gene is TRBJ2-7; the D gene is unclear. Sequenced material: CD4+ or CD8+ T cells sorted from blood, taken in a trial of the OX40 agonist ivuxolimab. The clonotype comes from an adult with an advanced solid tumor such as melanoma, head and neck, liver or kidney cancer. The CDR3 protein is CATSRDVGYEQYF. The DNA reads TGTGCCACCAGCAGAGATGTTGGCTACGAGCAGTACTTC.